This TCR beta chain emerged from a study of PD-L1 blockade in urothelial cancer. The CDR3 totals 15 residues. The ends lost 1 base at V and 6 bases at J; junction bases unmatched: 8. Germline loops: CDR1 SGHNT, CDR2 YYREEE (reference sequence). Time point indicated: pretreatment peripheral blood. Only in-frame clones appear in the TCRdb table, and some are missing; sequencing was by immunoSEQ multiplex PCR. The repertoire has approximately 41,000 clones, around four fifths of them found once; the top ten carry roughly 15%. The material sequenced was PBMCs, taken around atezolizumab (anti-PD-L1) treatment. J is TRBJ2-5 and V is TRBV5-4, with 8 bases identical to TRBD2. The TCR originated in a man at least 80 years old with urothelial cancer. The DNA for the CDR3 is TGTGCCAGCAGCTTGCCGGGACTAGGGATGAAGACCCAGTACTTC. Translated, it gives CASSLPGLGMKTQYF.